This entry describes one T cell receptor beta chain. Its specificity is unknown. The record originates from a study of shared clonotypes between healthy human individuals. Overall study findings and caveats: Few donors limited the genetic and exposure-history diversity represented.

Sequencing was performed with immunoSEQ multiplex PCR; in TCRdb, only in-frame clones are kept and a portion is missing. This sample has more than 1,200,000 clones, with 98% found just once. Sequenced input: naive CD4+ T cells sorted from blood. Subset: CD45RA+ positively selected. The TCR originated in a man under 40 in good health.

The chain's CDR3 is CASSWAAGEKLFF. The CDR3, as DNA: TGTGCCAGCTCGTGGGCCGCGGGAGAAAAACTGTTTTTT. V gene TRBV9 combines with J gene TRBJ1-4, with D uncertain. The CDR3 is 13 amino acids. V shed 7 bases and J shed 8 bases, with 15 bases lying between them. The V gene's germline CDR1 is SGDLS and CDR2 YYNGEE.